The entry below gives a single T cell receptor beta chain sequence along with its context. This sample stems from a study of T cells after somatic rescue of genetic block. Measured with immunoSEQ multiplex PCR; TCRdb has only the in-frame clones, and not every one. The table lists 88,000 or so clones, more than 80% of them singletons, with roughly 1.7% in the top ten. The ends were cut back, 3 bases at V and 2 bases at J, with 13 bases in the middle. Germline values: CDR1 SGHAT, CDR2 FQNNGV. The CDR3 consists of 15 residues. The sequencing sample was made of peripheral blood mononuclear cells (PBMCs). The J gene is TRBJ2-5, the V gene TRBV11-2, with D uncertain. The source is a woman under 30. The DNA of the CDR3 is TGTGCCAGCAGCTTGGGCCCGGGTCCTCAAGAGACCCAGTACTTC. Its translation: CASSLGPGPQETQYF.